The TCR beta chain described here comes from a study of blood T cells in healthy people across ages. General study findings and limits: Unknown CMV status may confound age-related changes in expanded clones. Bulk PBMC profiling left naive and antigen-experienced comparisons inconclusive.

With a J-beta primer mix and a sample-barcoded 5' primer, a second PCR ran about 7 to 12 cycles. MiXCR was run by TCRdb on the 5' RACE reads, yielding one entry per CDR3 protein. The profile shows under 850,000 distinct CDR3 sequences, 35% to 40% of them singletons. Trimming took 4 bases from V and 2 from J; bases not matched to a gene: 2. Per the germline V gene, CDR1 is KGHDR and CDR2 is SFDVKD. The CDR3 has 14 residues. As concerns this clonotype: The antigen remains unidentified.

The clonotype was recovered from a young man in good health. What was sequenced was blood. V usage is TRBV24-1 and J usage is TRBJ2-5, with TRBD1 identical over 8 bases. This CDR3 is CATSEDREQETQYF. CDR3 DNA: TGTGCCACCAGTGAGGACAGGGAGCAAGAGACCCAGTACTTC.